This TCR beta chain was recovered during a study of T cells after posttransplantation cyclophosphamide. This related bone marrow graft donor gave peripheral blood on the day of marrow donation. Trimming cost V 0 bases and J 15 bases; bases outside gene matches: 6. This CDR3 is built from 13 residues. Per germline, CDR1 SNHLY and CDR2 FYNNEI. Study conclusions and caveats: Tissue-infiltrating T cells from skin or gut overlapped little with blood T cells. Donor CD8+ memory clones often dominated recipient blood repertoires at later times. Recipient CMV seropositivity and CMV reactivation strongly tracked TRB clonality.

This clone was detected ten times or more. Its specificity is unknown. Method: immunoSEQ multiplex PCR; TCRdb's copy keeps in-frame clones and lacks some. This record lists tens of thousands of clones, none seen once only, and the top ten clones contain about 1.5%. The V and J genes are TRBV2 and TRBJ2-2; 8 nucleotides match TRBD2. This clonotype was sampled from a man aged 50-60 years in good health, CMV-negative, and a related stem cell transplant donor. The sequenced sample was PBMCs. The chain's CDR3 is CASSEAPGGVVFF. The CDR3 bases are TGTGCCAGCAGTGAAGCGCCGGGGGGGGTGGTGTTTTTT. The full variable domain, with the rest looked up from reference TRBV2 and TRBJ2-2, is EPEVTQTPSHQVTQMGQEVILRCVPISNHLYFYWYRQILGQKVEFLVSFYNNEISEKSEIFDDQFSVERPDGSNFTLKIRSTKLEDSAMYFCASSEAPGGVVFFGEGSRLTVL.